Listed here are 10 T cell receptor beta chains from one sample, sequenced in a study of CD8+ T cells in alopecia areata. Once RNA had been extracted, it was reverse transcribed into cDNA to act as the sequencing template. Generated by immunoSEQ multiplex PCR, the TCRdb table keeps only in-frame clones and is missing some. Of approximately 98,000 clones detected, under 60% appear once; the ten largest clones hold approximately 23%. Sample: NKG2D-low CD8+ T cells sorted from blood. The receptors shown here come from a human donor with alopecia areata.

This clone turned up a few times. V gene TRBV19 combines with J gene TRBJ1-2; 8 bases align to TRBD1. V lost 7 bases to trimming and J lost 4 bases; unmatched junction nucleotides: 14. The CDR3 length is 16 residues. Germline V lookup: CDR1 LNHDA, CDR2 SQIVND (reference sequence). CDR3 loop: CASTQLDRVYGYGYTF. CDR3 nucleotides: TGTGCCAGTACCCAATTGGACAGGGTGTACGGCTATGGCTACACCTTC.

This chain connects TRBV7-9 to TRBJ2-1; TRBD2 aligns across 11 bases. This CDR3 spans 18 amino acids. V lost 1 base and J lost 2; bases outside the gene matches: 7. CDR1 SEHNR and CDR2 FQNEAQ come from the germline V gene (reference sequence). CDR3 in amino acids: CASSLVTSGTLTYNEQFF. Written as DNA, the CDR3 is TGTGCCAGCAGCTTAGTGACTAGCGGGACCCTAACCTACAATGAGCAGTTCTTC.

The chain is built from TRBV11-2 and TRBJ2-4; D might be TRBD2 (5 bases). The CDR3 has 15 amino acids. V lost 5 bases and J lost 1, with 12 bases in between. Germline CDR1 SGHAT, CDR2 FQNNGV. CDR3 amino acids: CASSGLSGAKNIQYF. The CDR3, as DNA: TGTGCCAGCAGCGGACTTTCCGGGGCCAAAAACATTCAGTACTTC.

This clone occurred a few times. This chain uses TRBV7-3 with TRBJ2-1, with D unclear. V was pared by 5 bases and J by 1 base, with 9 bases between. Germline V gives CDR1 SGHTA, CDR2 FQGTGA. This CDR3 is 14 amino acids long. In DNA form, the CDR3 reads TGTGCCAGCAGCCCCTCAGTTTCCTACAATGAGCAGTTCTTC. It is translated as CASSPSVSYNEQFF.

This rearrangement joins TRBV7-6 to TRBJ2-1; 8 bases are a match to TRBD2. This CDR3 has 15 residues. Germline CDR1 SGHVS, CDR2 FNYEAQ. Trimming cost V 3 bases and J 9 bases; bases outside gene matches: 10. The CDR3 nucleotides are TGTGCCAGCAGCTTTAACTCCGGGACTAGTAGTGAGCAGTTCTTC. Translation gives CASSFNSGTSSEQFF.

On this clone itself: The same CDR3 also results from other DNA sequences found in this sample. CDR3 sequence reads: CASSLSGNEQFF. CDR3 DNA: TGTGCCAGCAGTTTATCCGGGAATGAGCAGTTCTTC. The rearrangement links TRBV27 to TRBJ2-1; D is uncertain. Trimming stripped 0 bases from V and 7 bases from J, with 4 bases between. This CDR3 contains 12 residues. The germline V gene encodes CDR1 MNHEY and CDR2 SMNVEV (reference sequence).

The chain is built from TRBV28 and TRBJ2-2; 10 positions match TRBD2. Germline CDR1 MDHEN, CDR2 SYDVKM. Trimming cost V 1 base and J 4 bases; bases outside gene matches: 3. The length of the CDR3 is 16 residues. The CDR3 region has the DNA TGTGCCAGCAGTTTATTACTAGCGGGGTTCACCGGGGAGCTGTTTTTT. It yields the protein CASSLLLAGFTGELFF.

This clone came up once. V and J are TRBV29-1 and TRBJ1-4; D not resolved. V was shortened by 1 base and J by 8 bases, with 8 bases between the two germline ends. This CDR3 has 12 residues. Germline V gene sequence: CDR1 SQVTM, CDR2 ANQGSEA. The CDR3 spells CSVEGLSEKLFF. CDR3 bases: TGCAGCGTTGAAGGACTTTCCGAAAAACTGTTTTTT.

Only one count was recorded for this clone. The rearrangement joins TRBV9 to TRBJ1-2; 7 nucleotides agree with TRBD1. CDR3 size: 15 residues. The junction had 10 bases not matched to a gene; V was cut back by 5 bases and J by 3 bases. Germline V gives CDR1 SGDLS, CDR2 YYNGEE. The DNA of the CDR3 is TGTGCCAGCAGTTTAGCCCTAGACAGGGACTATGGCTACACCTTC. This encodes CASSLALDRDYGYTF. Full variable domain (remainder filled in from reference TRBV9 and TRBJ1-2): DSGVTQTPKHLITATGQRVTLRCSPRSGDLSVYWYQQSLDQGLQFLIQYYNGEERAKGNILERFSAQQFPDLHSELNLSSLELGDSALYFCASSLALDRDYGYTFGSGTRLTVV.

V is TRBV27 and J is TRBJ1-4; tentatively, D is TRBD1 (5 bases). Germline lookup yields CDR1 MNHEY and CDR2 SMNVEV (reference sequence). Trimming cost V 5 bases and J 7 bases, with 11 bases left between them. CDR3 length equals 13 residues. The chain's CDR3 is CASSEQRGEKLFF. The CDR3 DNA reads as TGTGCCAGCAGTGAGCAAAGGGGTGAAAAACTGTTTTTT.